These 14 T cell receptor beta chains were sequenced from one sample in a study of cytomegalovirus exposure and HLA in healthy donors. Researchers ran the PCR with 60 Vbeta and 13 Jbeta primers. TCRdb's copy holds only in-frame clones and misses some; the assay was immunoSEQ multiplex PCR. The sample comprises fewer than 45,000 clones, approximately 80% of which are singletons, and roughly 6% rests with the top ten. The sample comprised PBMCs. The receptors originated from a male donor in good health and CMV-seronegative.

The chain uses TRBV19 and TRBJ1-1; maybe TRBD1 (5 bases). CDR3 length equals 13 residues. Trimming cost V 3 bases and J 5 bases, with 10 bases left between them. Per germline, CDR1 LNHDA and CDR2 SQIVND (reference sequence). This chain's CDR3 is CASSIQGFTEAFF. CDR3 in DNA: TGTGCCAGTAGTATTCAGGGTTTTACTGAAGCTTTCTTT. Based on the CDR3 plus reference TRBV19 and TRBJ1-1, the full variable domain is DGGITQSPKYLFRKEGQNVTLSCEQNLNHDAMYWYRQDPGQGLRLIYYSQIVNDFQKGDIAEGYSVSREKKESFPLTVTSAQKNPTAFYLCASSIQGFTEAFFGQGTRLTVV.

The chain links TRBV28 to TRBJ2-2; perhaps TRBD2 as D (5 bases). Germline loops: CDR1 MDHEN, CDR2 SYDVKM. The CDR3 has 22 residues. V was shortened by 3 bases and J by 3 bases, with 32 bases between the two germline ends. CDR3 DNA sequence: TGTGCCAGCAGTTTTGATATACGGCGGCCCCCCAAGGAGGTCACCCACACCGGGGAGCTGTTTTTT. Translating it yields CASSFDIRRPPKEVTHTGELFF.

The chain joins TRBV28 to TRBJ1-1; 10 bases line up with TRBD1. This CDR3 comprises 12 residues. Trimming removed 2 bases from V and 11 bases from J; junction bases left unmatched: 2. Germline V gene data show CDR1 as MDHEN and CDR2 as SYDVKM. CDR3: CASSLGTGVAFF. CDR3 bases: TGTGCCAGCAGTTTAGGGACAGGGGTCGCTTTCTTT. The variable domain in full, completed from reference TRBV28 and TRBJ1-1, reads DVKVTQSSRYLVKRTGEKVFLECVQDMDHENMFWYRQDPGLGLRLIYFSYDVKMKEKGDIPEGYSVSREKKERFSLILESASTNQTSMYLCASSLGTGVAFFGQGTRLTVV.

This rearrangement joins TRBV5-4 to TRBJ1-2; D possibly corresponds to TRBD1 (6 bases). Trimming stripped 1 base from V and 3 bases from J, with 13 bases between. The CDR3 sequence is 15 residues long. CDR1 SGHNT and CDR2 YYREEE come from the germline V gene (reference sequence). The CDR3 coding sequence is TGTGCCAGCAGCTTGATCTCCAGGGGCGACTATGGCTACACCTTC. Translation gives CASSLISRGDYGYTF.

The V and J genes are TRBV9 and TRBJ1-1; TRBD1 is a possible D gene (6 bases). Germline CDR1 reads SGDLS; CDR2 reads YYNGEE. The CDR3 sequence is 13 residues long. V was cut by 2 bases and J by 4 bases, with 9 bases left in between. Here the CDR3 reads CASSVPDSTEAFF. CDR3 DNA sequence: TGTGCCAGCAGCGTGCCGGACAGCACTGAAGCTTTCTTT.

The chain has TRBV5-4 and TRBJ1-1, with 7 bases aligning to TRBD1. The trim removed 2 bases at V and 7 bases at J, leaving 8 bases unmatched. This CDR3 contains 14 residues. Germline CDR1 is SGHNT and CDR2 is YYREEE (reference sequence). The CDR3 coding sequence is TGTGCCAGCAGCTTCGACAGGGAACGGAATGAAGCTTTCTTT. It is translated as CASSFDRERNEAFF.

The chain uses TRBV7-8 and TRBJ2-1; TRBD2 aligns across 11 bases. The CDR3 totals 15 residues. Germline CDR1 and CDR2: SGHVS and FQNEAQ. V lost 5 bases, J lost 6 bases, and 6 bases stayed unmatched. The CDR3 reads CASSLLAGGGNEQFF. DNA for the CDR3: TGTGCCAGCAGCCTTCTAGCGGGAGGCGGCAATGAGCAGTTCTTC.

This clone is labeled as medium-sized. The rearrangement uses TRBV6-1 and TRBJ1-4, with TRBD1 identical over 8 bases. Germline CDR1 is MNHNS and CDR2 is SASEGT. The length of the CDR3 is 16 residues. Germline trimming cut 6 bases from V and 4 bases from J; bases unmatched to any gene: 10. The CDR3 is CASSELTGDSNEKLFF. Written as DNA, the CDR3 is TGTGCCAGCAGCGAATTGACAGGGGACAGTAATGAAAAACTGTTTTTT.

By sample fraction, this clone is medium-sized. The chain joins TRBV28 to TRBJ1-1; unclear D gene. CDR1 MDHEN and CDR2 SYDVKM come from the germline V gene. Trimming removed 2 bases from V and 1 base from J, with 2 bases in between. This CDR3 has 12 residues. The CDR3 DNA is TGTGCCAGCAGTTTACAGAACACTGAAGCTTTCTTT. Its protein is CASSLQNTEAFF.

The V and J genes are TRBV27 and TRBJ1-1, with D maybe TRBD1 (5 bases). V lost 1 base, J lost 5 bases, and 11 bases lay in between. The V gene's germline CDR1 is MNHEY and CDR2 SMNVEV (reference sequence). CDR3 length: 14 residues. CDR3 sequence: CASSLFPGITEAFF. As DNA, the CDR3 is TGTGCCAGCAGTTTATTCCCAGGGATTACTGAAGCTTTCTTT.

The chain recombines TRBV5-1 with TRBJ1-2; 9 bases are shared with TRBD1. The CDR3 has 15 amino acids. Germline values: CDR1 SGHRS, CDR2 YFSETQ. V trimming: 1 base; J trimming: 5 bases; junction bases outside the gene matches: 6. The CDR3 protein is CASSLPGQGVYGYTF. CDR3 coding DNA: TGCGCCAGCAGCTTGCCGGGACAGGGAGTTTATGGCTACACCTTC.

The genes are TRBV27 and TRBJ1-2; 9 positions agree with TRBD1. The CDR3 contains 13 residues. CDR1 is MNHEY, CDR2 SMNVEV, per germline (reference sequence). Trimming removed 6 bases from V and 7 bases from J; junction bases left unmatched: 6. The DNA for the CDR3 is TGTGCCAGCAGCTCGGACAGGGGTGGTGGCTACACCTTC. Translation gives CASSSDRGGGYTF.

CDR3: CSVEGEAGAPETQYF. The CDR3 region has the DNA TGCAGCGTTGAAGGAGAAGCGGGGGCCCCCGAGACCCAGTACTTC. V is TRBV29-1 and J is TRBJ2-5; 8 nucleotides agree with TRBD2. CDR3 length: 15 amino acids. V lost 1 base, J lost 5 bases, and 9 bases stayed unmatched. Germline CDR1 and CDR2: SQVTM and ANQGSEA.

The chain uses TRBV30 and TRBJ1-2; TRBD1 might be the D (6 bases). The CDR3 consists of 14 residues. The germline gives CDR1 GTSNPN, CDR2 SVGIG (reference sequence). The V end was cut by 3 bases, the J end by 6 bases, with 17 bases between. CDR3 bases: TGTGCCTGGAGGGACAGACGCCTGACCAATGGCTACACCTTC. Protein: CAWRDRRLTNGYTF.